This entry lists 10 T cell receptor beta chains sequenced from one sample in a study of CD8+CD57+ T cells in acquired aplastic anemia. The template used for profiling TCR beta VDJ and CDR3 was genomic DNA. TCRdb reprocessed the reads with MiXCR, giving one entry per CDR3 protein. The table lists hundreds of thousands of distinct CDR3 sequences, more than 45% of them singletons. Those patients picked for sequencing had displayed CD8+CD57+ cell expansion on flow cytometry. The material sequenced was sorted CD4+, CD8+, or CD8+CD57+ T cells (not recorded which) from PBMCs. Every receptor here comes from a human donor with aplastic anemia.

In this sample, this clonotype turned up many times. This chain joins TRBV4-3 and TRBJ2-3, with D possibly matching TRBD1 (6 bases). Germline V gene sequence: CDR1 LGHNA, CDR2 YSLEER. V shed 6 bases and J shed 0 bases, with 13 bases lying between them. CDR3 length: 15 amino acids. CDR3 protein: CASRKQGTSTDTQYF. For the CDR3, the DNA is TGCGCCAGCAGAAAACAGGGCACTAGCACAGATACGCAGTATTTT.

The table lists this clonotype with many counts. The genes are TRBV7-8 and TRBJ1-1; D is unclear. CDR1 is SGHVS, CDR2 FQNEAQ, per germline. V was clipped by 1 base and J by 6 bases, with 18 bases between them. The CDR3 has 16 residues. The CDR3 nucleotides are TGTGCCAGCAGCTTAGGTGTGTTCCAGACATCTTCTGAAGCTTTCTTT. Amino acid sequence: CASSLGVFQTSSEAFF.

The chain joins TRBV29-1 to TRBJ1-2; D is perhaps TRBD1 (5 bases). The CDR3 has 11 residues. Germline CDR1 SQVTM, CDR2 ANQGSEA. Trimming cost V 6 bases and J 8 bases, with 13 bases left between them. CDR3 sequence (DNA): TGCAGCGTCAGGGTTCTGGTCGGCTACACCTTC. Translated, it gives CSVRVLVGYTF.

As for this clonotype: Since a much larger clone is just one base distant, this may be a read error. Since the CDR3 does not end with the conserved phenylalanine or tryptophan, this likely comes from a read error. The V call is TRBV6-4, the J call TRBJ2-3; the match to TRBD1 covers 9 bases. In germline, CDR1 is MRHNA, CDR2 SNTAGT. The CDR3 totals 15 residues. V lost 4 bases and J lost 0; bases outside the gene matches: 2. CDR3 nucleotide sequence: TGTGCCAGCAGTGGGGGACAGGGAAGCACAGATACGCAGTATCTT. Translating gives CASSGGQGSTDTQYL.

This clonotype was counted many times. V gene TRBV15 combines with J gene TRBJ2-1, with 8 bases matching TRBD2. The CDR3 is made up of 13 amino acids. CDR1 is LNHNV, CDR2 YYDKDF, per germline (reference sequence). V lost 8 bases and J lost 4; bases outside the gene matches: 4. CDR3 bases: TGTGCCACCCTCCAGCGGGGGTACAATGAGCAGTTCTTC. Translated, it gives CATLQRGYNEQFF.

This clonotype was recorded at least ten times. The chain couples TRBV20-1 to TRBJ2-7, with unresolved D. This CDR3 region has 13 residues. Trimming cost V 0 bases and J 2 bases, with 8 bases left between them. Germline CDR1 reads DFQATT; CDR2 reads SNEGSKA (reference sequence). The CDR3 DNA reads TGCAGTGCTAGAGATCAAGCCACCTACGAGCAGTACTTC. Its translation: CSARDQATYEQYF.

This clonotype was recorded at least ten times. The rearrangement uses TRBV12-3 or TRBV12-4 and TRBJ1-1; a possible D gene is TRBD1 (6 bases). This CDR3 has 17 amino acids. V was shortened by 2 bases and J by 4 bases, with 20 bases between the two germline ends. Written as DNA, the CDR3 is TGTGCCAGCAGTTTATCGTGGGGACATCCGGAGGGCACTGAAGCTTTCTTT. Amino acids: CASSLSWGHPEGTEAFF.

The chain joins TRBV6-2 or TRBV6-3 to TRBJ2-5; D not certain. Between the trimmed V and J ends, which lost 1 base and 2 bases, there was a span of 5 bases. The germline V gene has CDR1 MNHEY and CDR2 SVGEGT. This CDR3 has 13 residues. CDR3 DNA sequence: TGTGCCAGCAGTTACTATCCTCAAGAGACCCAGTACTTC. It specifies CASSYYPQETQYF.

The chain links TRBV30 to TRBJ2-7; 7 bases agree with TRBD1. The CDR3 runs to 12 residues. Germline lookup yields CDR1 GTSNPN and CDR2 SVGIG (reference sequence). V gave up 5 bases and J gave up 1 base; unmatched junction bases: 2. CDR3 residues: CAWRRGSYEQYF. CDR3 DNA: TGTGCCTGGCGCAGGGGGTCCTACGAGCAGTACTTC.

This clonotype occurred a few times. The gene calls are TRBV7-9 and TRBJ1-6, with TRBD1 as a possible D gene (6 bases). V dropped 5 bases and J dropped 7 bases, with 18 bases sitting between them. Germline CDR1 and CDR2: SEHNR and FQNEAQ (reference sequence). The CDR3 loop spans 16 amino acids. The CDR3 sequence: CASSGGRGTNNSPLHF. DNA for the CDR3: TGTGCCAGCAGCGGCGGACGGGGGACAAACAATTCACCCCTCCACTTT.